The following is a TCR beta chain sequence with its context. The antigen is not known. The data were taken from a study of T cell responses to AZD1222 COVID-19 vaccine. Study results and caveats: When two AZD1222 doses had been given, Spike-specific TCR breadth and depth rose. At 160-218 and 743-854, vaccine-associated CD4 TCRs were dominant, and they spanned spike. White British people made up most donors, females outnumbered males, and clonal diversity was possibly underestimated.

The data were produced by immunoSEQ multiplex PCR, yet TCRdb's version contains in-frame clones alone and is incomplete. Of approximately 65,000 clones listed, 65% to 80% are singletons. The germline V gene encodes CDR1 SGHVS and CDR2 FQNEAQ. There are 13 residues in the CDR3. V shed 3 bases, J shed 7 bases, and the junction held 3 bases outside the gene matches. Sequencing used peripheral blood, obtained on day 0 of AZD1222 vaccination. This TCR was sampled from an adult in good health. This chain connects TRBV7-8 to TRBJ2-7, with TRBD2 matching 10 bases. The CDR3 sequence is CASSFSGGREQYF. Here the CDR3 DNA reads TGTGCCAGCAGCTTTAGCGGGGGGAGGGAGCAGTACTTC.